This T cell receptor beta chain was found in a study of T cells in Graves' hyperthyroidism and ophthalmopathy. Study-wide results and limits: Most clonotypes expanded in thyroid above 0.001 were likewise present in blood.

Authors of the study amplified TCR beta CDR3 regions from RNA transcripts. Primed by the HTBI set, a first-round RT-PCR was run on the TCR CDR3. TCRdb independently ran MiXCR on the multiplex PCR reads; one entry per CDR3 protein. The data contain roughly 360,000 distinct CDR3 sequences, about 14% of them singletons. In its sample, this clonotype was seen a few times. Its antigen is still unknown. V lost 0 bases, J lost 7 bases, and 6 bases lay in between. The CDR3 length is 12 residues. Germline V gene data show CDR1 as SGHNT and CDR2 as YENEEA. The V and J genes are TRBV11-3 and TRBJ1-2, with no clear D. The sequencing sample was made of blood. The TCR originated in a man younger than 40 with Graves' hyperthyroidism that later progressed to Graves' ophthalmopathy. This CDR3 is CASSLEHVGYTF. In nucleotides, the CDR3 is TGTGCCAGCAGCTTAGAACACGTTGGCTACACCTTC.